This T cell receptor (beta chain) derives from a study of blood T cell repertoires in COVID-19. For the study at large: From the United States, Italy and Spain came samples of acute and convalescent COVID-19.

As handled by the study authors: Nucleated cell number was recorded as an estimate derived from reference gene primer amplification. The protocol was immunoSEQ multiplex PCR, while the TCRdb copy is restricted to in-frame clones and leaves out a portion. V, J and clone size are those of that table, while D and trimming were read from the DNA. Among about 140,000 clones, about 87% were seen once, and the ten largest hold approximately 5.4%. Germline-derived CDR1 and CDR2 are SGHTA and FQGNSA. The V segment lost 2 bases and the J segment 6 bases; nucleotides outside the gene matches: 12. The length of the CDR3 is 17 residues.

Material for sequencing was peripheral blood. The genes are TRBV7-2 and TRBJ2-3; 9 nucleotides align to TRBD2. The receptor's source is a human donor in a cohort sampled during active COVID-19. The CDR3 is CASSLSHSGSLADTQYF. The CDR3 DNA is TGTGCCAGCAGCTTATCCCATAGCGGGAGTTTGGCCGATACGCAGTATTTT. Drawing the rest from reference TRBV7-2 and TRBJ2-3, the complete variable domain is GAGVSQSPSNKVTEKGKDVELRCDPISGHTALYWYRQSLGQGLEFLIYFQGNSAPDKSGLPSDRFSAERTGGSVSTLTIQRTQQEDSAVYLCASSLSHSGSLADTQYFGPGTRLTVL.